Included here is one T cell receptor (beta chain) sequence, with context. Several immunoSEQ plates held equal portions of the genomic DNA taken from each subset. Clones were read by immunoSEQ multiplex PCR, and TCRdb kept only the in-frame ones, dropping some. The table has approximately 810,000 clones, 85% to 95% seen once; the top ten hold approximately 25%. Between the trimmed V and J ends, which lost 0 bases and 2 bases, there was a span of 8 bases. The CDR3 loop spans 15 amino acids. Germline CDR1 MNHEY, CDR2 SVGAGI. Naive CD8 populations comprised CD45RO-negative cells positively selected for CCR7, excluding terminally differentiated effector memory CD45RA+ cells. The record originates from a study of shared clonotypes between healthy human individuals.

Sequences were obtained from naive CD8+ T cells sorted from blood. The source of this sequence is a young man in good health. The gene calls are TRBV6-5 and TRBJ1-5; TRBD1 might be the D (5 bases). CDR3 residues: CASSYSGRGNQPQHF. In DNA form, the CDR3 reads TGTGCCAGCAGTTACTCGGGCAGGGGCAATCAGCCCCAGCATTTT.